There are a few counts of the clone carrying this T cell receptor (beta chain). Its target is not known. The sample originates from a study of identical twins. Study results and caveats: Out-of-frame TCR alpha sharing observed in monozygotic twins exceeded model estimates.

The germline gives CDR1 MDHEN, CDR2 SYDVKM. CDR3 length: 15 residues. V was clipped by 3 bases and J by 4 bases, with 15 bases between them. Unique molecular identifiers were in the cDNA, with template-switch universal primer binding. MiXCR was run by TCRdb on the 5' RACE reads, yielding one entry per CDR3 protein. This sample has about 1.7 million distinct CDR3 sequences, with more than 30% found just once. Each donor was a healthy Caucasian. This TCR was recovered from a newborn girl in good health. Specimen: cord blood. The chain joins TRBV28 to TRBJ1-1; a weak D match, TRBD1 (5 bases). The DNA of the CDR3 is TGTGCCAGCAGTTTGTCCCCCGGGGCCCTCACTGAAGCTTTCTTT. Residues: CASSLSPGALTEAFF.